These 21 T cell receptor beta chains share one sample of origin, sequenced in a study of response to subunit inactivated influenza vaccine. TCRdb recomputed calls from the RT-PCR reads with MiXCR, one row per CDR3 protein. The sample contains about 780,000 distinct CDR3 sequences, 18% of which appear only once. This specimen was PBMCs from blood, taken roughly 5 days after vaccination. All receptors come from a man in his forties or fifties who received an inactivated influenza vaccine.

The chain uses TRBV20-1 and TRBJ2-3; TRBD2 agrees at 8 bases. Germline V lookup: CDR1 DFQATT, CDR2 SNEGSKA (reference sequence). This CDR3 region has 13 residues. Germline trimming cut 4 bases from V and 2 bases from J; bases unmatched to any gene: 2. The CDR3 is CSATGGPTDTQYF. CDR3 coding DNA: TGCAGTGCTACGGGGGGGCCCACAGATACGCAGTATTTT.

This clonotype was detected a few times. J is TRBJ1-5 and V is TRBV6-2 or TRBV6-3, with 8 positions matching TRBD1. Per the germline V gene, CDR1 is MNHEY and CDR2 is SVGEGT. This CDR3 is built from 14 residues. The V gene end was trimmed by 5 bases and the J gene end by 1 base; junction bases not matched to a gene: 1. The CDR3 coding sequence is TGTGCCAGCAGTGACAGGGGCAGCAATCAGCCCCAGCATTTT. It encodes CASSDRGSNQPQHF.

The rearrangement uses TRBV7-2 and TRBJ2-6; no reliable D call. The ends were cut back, 6 bases at V and 4 bases at J, with 13 bases in the middle. In germline, CDR1 is SGHTA, CDR2 FQGNSA. CDR3 length equals 15 residues. The CDR3 nucleotides are TGTGCCAGCAGGCCCACTTTGACGGGGGCCAACGTCCTGACTTTC. Protein sequence: CASRPTLTGANVLTF.

This clonotype was counted between two and nine times. V gene TRBV25-1 combines with J gene TRBJ1-1, with a possible D match to TRBD1 (6 bases). Germline CDR1 reads MGHDK; CDR2 reads SYGVNS. V was trimmed by 3 bases and J by 3 bases, leaving 14 bases between them. The CDR3 runs 15 residues. The CDR3 reads CASSEGGRVDTEAFF. In DNA form, the CDR3 reads TGTGCCAGCAGTGAGGGGGGCAGGGTAGACACTGAAGCTTTCTTT.

The J gene is TRBJ2-3, the V gene TRBV6-2 or TRBV6-3, with D perhaps being TRBD1 or TRBD2 (5 bases each). This CDR3 has 12 amino acids. The V end was cut by 7 bases, the J end by 3 bases, with 8 bases between. Germline V lookup: CDR1 MNHEY, CDR2 SVGEGT. In nucleotides, the CDR3 is TGTGCCAGCAAAGAGGGGACAGATACGCAGTATTTT. Translation: CASKEGTDTQYF.

This clonotype turned up a few times. At one end the junction does not follow the germline gene, possibly because of a read error. This chain links TRBV28 with TRBJ2-7; D is unclear. The CDR3 contains 16 residues. Germline assignment: CDR1 MDHEN and CDR2 SYDVKM. CDR3 region: CASSFSFNPSILRAVF. The CDR3 coding sequence is TGTGCCAGCAGTTTCTCATTTAACCCCTCGATATTACGAGCAGTTTTC.

There are a few counts of this clonotype. The genes are TRBV7-9 and TRBJ2-7; 10 nucleotides match TRBD2. The CDR3 covers 16 residues. In germline, CDR1 is SEHNR, CDR2 FQNEAQ (reference sequence). The V and J ends lost 6 bases and 0 bases, in that order; junction bases with no gene match: 8. The CDR3 DNA reads TGTGCCAGCAGATCACTAGCGGGACTGAGCTCCTACGAGCAGTACTTC. Amino acids: CASRSLAGLSSYEQYF.

The V call is TRBV7-9, the J call TRBJ1-1; the match to TRBD1 covers 7 bases. Germline values: CDR1 SEHNR, CDR2 FQNEAQ (reference sequence). Trimming cost V 5 bases and J 0 bases; bases outside gene matches: 6. The CDR3 extends over 15 amino acids. In DNA form, the CDR3 reads TGTGCCAGCAGCACCCAACAGGGGCTGAACACTGAAGCTTTCTTT. This gives the protein CASSTQQGLNTEAFF.

This clonotype showed up many times. The V gene is TRBV6-6, the J gene TRBJ1-2; D is uncertain. Trimming removed 8 bases at V and 6 bases at J, with 10 bases between. This CDR3 has 11 amino acids. Germline V gene lookup returns CDR1 MNHNY and CDR2 SVGAGI (reference sequence). The CDR3 DNA sequence: TGTGCCAGCGGAGGCGGCGATGGCTACACCTTC. Amino acid sequence: CASGGGDGYTF.

This rearrangement joins TRBV5-1 to TRBJ2-7; the D gene is possibly TRBD2 (7 bases). The CDR3 consists of 15 residues. V lost 1 base, J lost 6 bases, and 17 bases lay in between. Per the germline V gene, CDR1 is SGHRS and CDR2 is YFSETQ. CDR3 region: CASSLFRGAYAEQYF. In DNA, the CDR3 is TGCGCCAGCAGCTTGTTCCGGGGGGCATATGCCGAGCAGTACTTC.

This clonotype was seen many times. The V gene is TRBV20-1, the J gene TRBJ2-3; D is uncertain. The length of the CDR3 is 15 residues. The ends were cut back, 3 bases at V and 4 bases at J, with 17 bases in the middle. From germline, CDR1 is DFQATT and CDR2 SNEGSKA (reference sequence). CDR3 protein: CSASPLSIGPDTQYF. The CDR3 nucleotides read TGCAGTGCTAGCCCCCTCTCAATCGGCCCAGATACGCAGTATTTT.

The J gene is TRBJ1-2, the V gene TRBV20-1, with 9 bases lining up with TRBD1. The CDR3 sequence is 14 residues long. The germline gives CDR1 DFQATT, CDR2 SNEGSKA (reference sequence). CDR3 coding DNA: TGCAGCGCAATTTCGACAGGGGGATTTGGGGGCTACACCTTC. Translated: CSAISTGGFGGYTF.

The chain couples TRBV15 to TRBJ2-2; D remains unclear. The V gene lost 0 bases and the J gene lost 0 bases, with 14 bases spanning the gap. This CDR3 spans 18 amino acids. CDR1 and CDR2 (germline): LNHNV, YYDKDF (reference sequence). The CDR3 region is CATSRDGRSKTNTGELFF. Written as DNA, the CDR3 is TGTGCCACCAGCAGAGATGGGCGGAGTAAGACGAACACCGGGGAGCTGTTTTTT.

Ten or more counts support this clonotype. It is unclear where the CDR3 begins or ends on the DNA, so no DNA is shown, and the CDR3 is as TCRdb lists it. CDR3 region: CASSSSGGAGVYNEQFF. This chain joins TRBV28 and TRBJ2-1; the D call TRBD1 from the table was never checked on the DNA. Germline V gives CDR1 MDHEN, CDR2 SYDVKM. A total of 17 residues make up the CDR3, ends included.

The chain links TRBV20-1 to TRBJ2-3; 11 nucleotides agree with TRBD2. This CDR3 spans 14 amino acids. The J segment lost 6 bases and the V segment lost 6 bases, leaving 8 bases of the junction unmatched. Germline CDR1 and CDR2: DFQATT and SNEGSKA (reference sequence). CDR3 amino acids: CSANSGGAWDTQYF. The CDR3 DNA reads TGCAGTGCAAATAGCGGGGGGGCTTGGGATACGCAGTATTTT.

The chain links TRBV5-1 to TRBJ1-1; 11 positions match TRBD1. Trimming removed 4 bases from V and 10 bases from J; junction bases left unmatched: 12. The CDR3 is 15 amino acids. CDR1 and CDR2 (germline): SGHRS, YFSETQ. The CDR3 region is CASSQAPRDRGIAFF. The CDR3 coding sequence is TGCGCCAGCAGCCAAGCACCCCGGGACAGGGGGATAGCTTTCTTT.

Only a few counts were recorded for this clonotype. J is TRBJ2-7 and V is TRBV12-3 or TRBV12-4; TRBD1 agrees at 8 bases. This CDR3 region has 14 residues. V gave up 6 bases and J gave up 2 bases; unmatched junction bases: 6. In DNA form, the CDR3 reads TGTGCCAGCAGACCTACAGGGGGGCCCTACGAGCAGTACTTC. It yields the protein CASRPTGGPYEQYF.

J is TRBJ2-5 and V is TRBV29-1; D uncertain. CDR3 length: 13 amino acids. Germline loops: CDR1 SQVTM, CDR2 ANQGSEA. V lost 4 bases and J lost 1, with 10 bases in between. The CDR3, as DNA: TGCAGCGTTGTGCTCCAATTCCAAGAGACCCAGTACTTC. It codes for CSVVLQFQETQYF.

The CDR3 reads CASSPGGGEAFF. The CDR3, as DNA: TGCGCCAGCAGCCCGGGGGGTGGTGAAGCTTTCTTT. J is TRBJ1-1 and V is TRBV4-3, with a weak D call TRBD1 (5 bases). The germline V gene has CDR1 LGHNA and CDR2 YSLEER. V gave up 4 bases and J gave up 7 bases, with 10 bases separating them. The CDR3 loop spans 12 amino acids.

CDR3 nucleotide sequence: TGCGCCAGCAGCTCCGCATTACCGGGCCTCGCTAACTATGGCTACACCTTC. It translates to CASSSALPGLANYGYTF. This chain links TRBV4-1 with TRBJ1-2; D remains ambiguous. Germline-derived CDR1 and CDR2 are MGHRA and YSYEKL. Deletions cut 5 bases from V and 0 bases from J, with 19 bases between. The CDR3 is 17 residues long.

This clonotype was observed a handful of times. The J gene is TRBJ2-1, the V gene TRBV7-6; D is unclear. The germline gives CDR1 SGHVS, CDR2 FNYEAQ. The CDR3 spans 11 residues. Deletions cut 4 bases from V and 9 bases from J, with 7 bases between. CDR3: CASSSMGEQFF. The CDR3 DNA sequence: TGTGCCAGCAGCTCGATGGGTGAGCAGTTCTTC. Full variable domain (outside the CDR3, taken from reference TRBV7-6 and TRBJ2-1): GAGVSQSPRYKVTKRGQDVALRCDPISGHVSLYWYRQALGQGPEFLTYFNYEAQQDKSGLPNDRFSAERPEGSISTLTIQRTEQRDSAMYRCASSSMGEQFFGPGTRLTVL.